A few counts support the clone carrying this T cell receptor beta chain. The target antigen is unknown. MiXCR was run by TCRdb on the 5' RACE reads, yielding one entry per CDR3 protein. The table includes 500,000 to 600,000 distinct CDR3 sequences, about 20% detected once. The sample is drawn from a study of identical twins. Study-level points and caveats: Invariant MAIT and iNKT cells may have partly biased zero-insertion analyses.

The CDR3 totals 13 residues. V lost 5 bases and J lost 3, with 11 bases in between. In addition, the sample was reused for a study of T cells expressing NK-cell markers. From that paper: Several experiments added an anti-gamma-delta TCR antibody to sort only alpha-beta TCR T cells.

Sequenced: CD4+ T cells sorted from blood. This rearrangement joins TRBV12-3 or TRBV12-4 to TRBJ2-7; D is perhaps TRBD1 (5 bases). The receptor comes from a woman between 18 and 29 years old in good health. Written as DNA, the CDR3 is TGTGCCAGCAGTCCAAAGACAGTCTACGAGCAGTACTTC. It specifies CASSPKTVYEQYF.